This T cell receptor (beta chain) was sequenced for a study of blood T cell repertoires in COVID-19. The overall study: Italy, Spain and the United States were the sources of the convalescent and acute COVID-19 samples. Sources were T cells, B-cell-depleted T cells, or PBMCs; the material itself was cDNA or gDNA.

Method: immunoSEQ multiplex PCR; TCRdb's copy keeps in-frame clones and lacks some. The data show tens of thousands of clones, 85% to 90% seen once. CDR3 length: 13 residues. Trimming cost V 4 bases and J 5 bases, with 12 bases left between them. Germline assignment: CDR1 SGHDT and CDR2 YYEEEE. The source is a human donor with active COVID-19. The donor label of this sample is uncertain. The chain combines TRBV5-6 with TRBJ2-5; D might be TRBD1 (5 bases). Sequences were obtained from peripheral blood. The CDR3 reads CASSPGSGETQYF. CDR3 DNA: TGTGCCAGCAGCCCCGGGTCAGGGGAGACCCAGTACTTC.